This T cell receptor beta chain was recovered during a study of PD-1 blockade in classical Hodgkin lymphoma. Turning to the study itself: It was nivolumab at 3 mg/kg, given intravenously every 2 weeks, that patients received. Regarding the study as a whole: Undefined causes, possibly disease activity or prior therapy, underlie the repertoire differences. Complete responders showed a baseline diversity that resembled the diversity of newly diagnosed patients. Relapsed/refractory patients reportedly had lower baseline diversity than newly diagnosed patients.

Measured with immunoSEQ multiplex PCR; TCRdb has only the in-frame clones, and not every one. This table has approximately 28,000 clones, more than 60% appearing once. This CDR3 contains 16 residues. Trimming removed 4 bases from V and 2 bases from J; junction bases left unmatched: 4. As to this clone: Its target is unknown.

Sample time point: cycle 4 day 1 (C4D1), after less than 7 weeks of nivolumab. The patients all showed relapse after autologous stem cell transplantation, while their brentuximab vedotin exposure varied. Magnetic negative selection of thawed PBMCs was the method by which CD4+ T cells were purified. This specimen consisted of CD4+ T cells from blood, obtained before the fourth cycle of nivolumab. This TCR came from a human donor with classical Hodgkin lymphoma. The chain has TRBV5-3 and TRBJ2-2, with 11 bases identical to TRBD2. TRBV5-3 is sorted into the ORF group, with uncertain function. CDR3 sequence reads: CARSVRLAGNTGELFF. The DNA of the CDR3 is TGTGCCAGAAGCGTCAGACTAGCGGGAAACACCGGGGAGCTGTTTTTT.